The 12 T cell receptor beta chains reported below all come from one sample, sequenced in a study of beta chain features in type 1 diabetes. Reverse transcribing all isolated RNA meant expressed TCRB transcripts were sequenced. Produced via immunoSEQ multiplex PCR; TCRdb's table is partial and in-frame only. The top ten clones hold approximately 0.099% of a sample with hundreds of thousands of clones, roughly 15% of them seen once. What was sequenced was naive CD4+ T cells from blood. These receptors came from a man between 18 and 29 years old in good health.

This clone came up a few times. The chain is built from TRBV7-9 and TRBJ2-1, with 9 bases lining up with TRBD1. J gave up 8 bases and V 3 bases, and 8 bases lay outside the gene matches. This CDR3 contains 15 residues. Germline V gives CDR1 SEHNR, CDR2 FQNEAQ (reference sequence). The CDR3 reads CASSFPGQGKDEQFF. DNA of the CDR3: TGTGCCAGCAGCTTCCCGGGACAGGGTAAGGATGAGCAGTTCTTC.

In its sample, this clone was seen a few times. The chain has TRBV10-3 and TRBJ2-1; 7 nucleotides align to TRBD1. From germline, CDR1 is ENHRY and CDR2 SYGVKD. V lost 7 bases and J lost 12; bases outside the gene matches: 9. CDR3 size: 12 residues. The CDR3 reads CAITNDRVGQFF. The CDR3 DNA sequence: TGTGCCATCACCAACGACAGGGTTGGGCAGTTCTTC.

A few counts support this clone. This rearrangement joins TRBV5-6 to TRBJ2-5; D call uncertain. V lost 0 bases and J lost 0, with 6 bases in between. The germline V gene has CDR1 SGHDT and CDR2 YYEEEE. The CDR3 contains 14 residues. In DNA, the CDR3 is TGTGCCAGCAGCTTGGCTCCGCACCAAGAGACCCAGTACTTC. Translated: CASSLAPHQETQYF.

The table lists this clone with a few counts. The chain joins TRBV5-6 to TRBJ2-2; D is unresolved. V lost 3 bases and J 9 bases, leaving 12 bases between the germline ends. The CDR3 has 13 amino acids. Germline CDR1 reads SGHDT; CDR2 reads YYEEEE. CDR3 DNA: TGTGCCAGCAGCTCCCTACTGGGCTGGGAGCTGTTTTTT. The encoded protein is CASSSLLGWELFF. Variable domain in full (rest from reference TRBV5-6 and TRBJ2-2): DAGVTQSPTHLIKTRGQQVTLRCSPKSGHDTVSWYQQALGQGPQFIFQYYEEEERQRGNFPDRFSGHQFPNYSSELNVNALLLGDSALYLCASSSLLGWELFFGEGSRLTVL.

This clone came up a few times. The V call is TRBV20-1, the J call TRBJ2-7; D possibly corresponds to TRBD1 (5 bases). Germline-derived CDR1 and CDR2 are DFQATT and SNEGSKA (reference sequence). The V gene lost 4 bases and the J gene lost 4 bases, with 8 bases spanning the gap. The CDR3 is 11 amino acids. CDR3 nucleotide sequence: TGCAGTGCTACCCAGGGTTACGAGCAGTACTTC. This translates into CSATQGYEQYF.

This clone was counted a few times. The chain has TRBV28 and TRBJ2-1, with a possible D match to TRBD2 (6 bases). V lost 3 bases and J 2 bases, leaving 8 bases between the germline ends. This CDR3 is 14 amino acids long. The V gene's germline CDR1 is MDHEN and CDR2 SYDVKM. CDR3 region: CASSFRTTYNEQFF. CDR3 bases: TGTGCCAGCAGTTTTCGGACTACCTACAATGAGCAGTTCTTC.

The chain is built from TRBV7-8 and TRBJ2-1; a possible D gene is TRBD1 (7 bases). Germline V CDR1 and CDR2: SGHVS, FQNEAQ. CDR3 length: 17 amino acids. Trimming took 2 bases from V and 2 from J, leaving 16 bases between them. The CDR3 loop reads CASSLRLTGRTYNEQFF. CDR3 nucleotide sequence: TGTGCCAGCAGCTTAAGATTGACAGGGAGGACCTACAATGAGCAGTTCTTC.

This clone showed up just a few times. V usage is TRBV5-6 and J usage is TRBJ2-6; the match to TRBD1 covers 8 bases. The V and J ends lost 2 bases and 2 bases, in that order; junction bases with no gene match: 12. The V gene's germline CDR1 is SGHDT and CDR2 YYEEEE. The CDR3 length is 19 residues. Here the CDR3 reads CASSFYPGTGSPGANVLTF. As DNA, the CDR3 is TGTGCCAGCAGCTTCTATCCCGGGACAGGTTCTCCTGGGGCCAACGTCCTGACTTTC.

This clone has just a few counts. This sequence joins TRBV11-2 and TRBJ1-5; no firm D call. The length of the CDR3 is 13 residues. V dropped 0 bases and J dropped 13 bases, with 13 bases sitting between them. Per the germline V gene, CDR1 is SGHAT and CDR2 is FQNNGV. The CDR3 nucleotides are TGTGCCAGCAGCTTAGACGGTTTAGTCGCTCAGCATTTT. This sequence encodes CASSLDGLVAQHF.

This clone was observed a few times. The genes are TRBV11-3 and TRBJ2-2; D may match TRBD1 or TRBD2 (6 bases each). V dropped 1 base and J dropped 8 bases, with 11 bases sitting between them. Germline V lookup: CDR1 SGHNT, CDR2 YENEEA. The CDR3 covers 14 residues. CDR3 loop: CASSLAGAKGELFF. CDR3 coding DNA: TGTGCCAGCAGCTTAGCGGGGGCGAAAGGGGAGCTGTTTTTT.

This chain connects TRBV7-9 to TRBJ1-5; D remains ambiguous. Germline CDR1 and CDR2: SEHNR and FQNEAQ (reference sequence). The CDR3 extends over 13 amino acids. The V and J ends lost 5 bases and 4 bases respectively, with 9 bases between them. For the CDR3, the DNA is TGTGCCAGCAGCCTCAGGTTTAATCAGCCCCAGCATTTT. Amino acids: CASSLRFNQPQHF. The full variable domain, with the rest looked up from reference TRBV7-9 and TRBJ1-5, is DTGVSQNPRHKITKRGQNVTFRCDPISEHNRLYWYRQTLGQGPEFLTYFQNEAQLEKSRLLSDRFSAERPKGSFSTLEIQRTEQGDSAMYLCASSLRFNQPQHFGDGTRLSIL.

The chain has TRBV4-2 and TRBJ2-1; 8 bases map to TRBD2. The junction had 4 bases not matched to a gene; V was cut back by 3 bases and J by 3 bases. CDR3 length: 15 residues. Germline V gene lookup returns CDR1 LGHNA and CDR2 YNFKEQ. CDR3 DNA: TGTGCCAGCAGCCAGCCGGGACTAGGCTACAATGAGCAGTTCTTC. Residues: CASSQPGLGYNEQFF.